The clone carrying this T cell receptor beta chain has just a few counts. This sample was included in a study of blood T cell repertoires in COVID-19. Turning to the study itself: Spain, Italy and the United States supplied samples that represented acute and convalescent COVID-19.

Germline CDR1 SGHRS, CDR2 YFSETQ. The V end lost 2 bases, the J end lost 4 bases, and 7 bases lay between the germline ends. The CDR3 sequence is 13 residues long. In the authors' workflow: Using reference gene primer amplification, nucleated cell counts were estimated. Profiled with immunoSEQ multiplex PCR; TCRdb holds only in-frame clones, not every one. The DNA gave D and trimming, while V, J and clone size come from that table. The table has 59,000 or so clones, about 84% seen once. This sequence was found in a man between 60 and 75 years old with acute or convalescent COVID-19. The V call is TRBV5-1, the J call TRBJ2-1, with TRBD2 as a possible D gene (6 bases). The material sequenced was peripheral blood. Written as DNA, the CDR3 is TGCGCCAGCAGCTTCAGCGGGTACAATGAGCAGTTCTTC. It encodes CASSFSGYNEQFF.